This T cell receptor (beta chain) was obtained from a study of cytomegalovirus exposure and HLA in healthy donors. A note on this clone: Its antigen is as yet unknown.

It was with 60 Vbeta and 13 Jbeta primers that the PCR ran. In the authors' methods: Later reanalysis found around 80 million unique TCR beta chains, approximately 11 million of them shared. Sequencing used immunoSEQ multiplex PCR; TCRdb keeps in-frame clones, though not all of them. V, J and clone size are taken as reported in that table, and D and trimming were inferred from the DNA itself. The table records about 130,000 clones, around 83% of them present only once. The length of the CDR3 is 13 residues. The ends were cut back, 1 base at V and 1 base at J, with 4 bases in the middle. CDR1 and CDR2 from the germline V gene are SGHTA and FQGNSA. General study results and limits: The authors assumed roughly uniform sequencing depth across donors for presence/absence analyses. The authors later linked a missense DCLRE1C variant to TCR beta V- and J-gene trimming. Available immune exposure information was restricted to CMV serostatus only.

The receptor's source is a girl aged 2 to 9 in good health and CMV-seronegative. The chain has TRBV7-2 and TRBJ1-1; D uncertain. Sequenced: PBMCs. CDR3 in DNA: TGTGCCAGCAGCTTAGGGGCGAACACTGAAGCTTTCTTT. Translated, it gives CASSLGANTEAFF.